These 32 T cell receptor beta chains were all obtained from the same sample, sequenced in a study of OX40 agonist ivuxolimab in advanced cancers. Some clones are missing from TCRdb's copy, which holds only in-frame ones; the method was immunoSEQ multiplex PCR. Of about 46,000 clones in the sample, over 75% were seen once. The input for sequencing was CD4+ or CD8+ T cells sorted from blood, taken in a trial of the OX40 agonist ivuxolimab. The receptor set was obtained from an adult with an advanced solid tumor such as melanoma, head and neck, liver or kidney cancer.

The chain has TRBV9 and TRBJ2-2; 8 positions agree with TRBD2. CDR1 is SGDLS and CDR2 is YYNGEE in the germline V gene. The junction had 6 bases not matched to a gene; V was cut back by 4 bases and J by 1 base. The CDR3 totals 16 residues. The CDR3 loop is CASSLGLALNTGELFF. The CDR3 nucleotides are TGTGCCAGCAGCTTAGGACTAGCCTTGAACACCGGGGAGCTGTTTTTT. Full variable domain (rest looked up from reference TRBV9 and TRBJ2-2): DSGVTQTPKHLITATGQRVTLRCSPRSGDLSVYWYQQSLDQGLQFLIQYYNGEERAKGNILERFSAQQFPDLHSELNLSSLELGDSALYFCASSLGLALNTGELFFGEGSRLTVL.

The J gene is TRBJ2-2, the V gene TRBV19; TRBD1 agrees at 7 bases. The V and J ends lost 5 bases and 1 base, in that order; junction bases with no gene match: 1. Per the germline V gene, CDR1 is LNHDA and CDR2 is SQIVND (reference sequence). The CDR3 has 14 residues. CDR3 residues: CASSAGGNTGELFF. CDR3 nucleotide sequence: TGTGCCAGTAGTGCAGGGGGGAACACCGGGGAGCTGTTTTTT.

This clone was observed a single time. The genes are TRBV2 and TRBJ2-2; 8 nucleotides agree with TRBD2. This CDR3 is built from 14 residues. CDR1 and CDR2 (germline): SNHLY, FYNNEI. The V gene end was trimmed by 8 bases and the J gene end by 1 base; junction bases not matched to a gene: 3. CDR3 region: CASGGGLNTGELFF. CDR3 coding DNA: TGTGCCAGCGGCGGGGGGCTGAACACCGGGGAGCTGTTTTTT.

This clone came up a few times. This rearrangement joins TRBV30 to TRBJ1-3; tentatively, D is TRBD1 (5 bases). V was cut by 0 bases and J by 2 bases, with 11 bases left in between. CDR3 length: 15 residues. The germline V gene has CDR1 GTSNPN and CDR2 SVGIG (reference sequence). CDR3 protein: CAWSVGRLAGNTIYF. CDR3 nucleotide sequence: TGTGCCTGGAGTGTGGGACGGCTCGCTGGAAACACCATATATTTT.

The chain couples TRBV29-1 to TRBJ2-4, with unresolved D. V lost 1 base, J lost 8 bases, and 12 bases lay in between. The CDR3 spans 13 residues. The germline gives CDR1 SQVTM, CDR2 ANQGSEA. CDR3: CSVEAETWDIQYF. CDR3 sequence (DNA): TGCAGCGTTGAAGCCGAGACGTGGGACATTCAGTACTTC.

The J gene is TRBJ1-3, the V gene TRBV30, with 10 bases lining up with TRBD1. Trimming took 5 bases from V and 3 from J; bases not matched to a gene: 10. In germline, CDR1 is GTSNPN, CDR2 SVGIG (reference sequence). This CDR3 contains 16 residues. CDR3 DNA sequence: TGTGCCTGGGGGACAGGGGTCGTTAGCCATGGAAACACCATATATTTT. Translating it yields CAWGTGVVSHGNTIYF.

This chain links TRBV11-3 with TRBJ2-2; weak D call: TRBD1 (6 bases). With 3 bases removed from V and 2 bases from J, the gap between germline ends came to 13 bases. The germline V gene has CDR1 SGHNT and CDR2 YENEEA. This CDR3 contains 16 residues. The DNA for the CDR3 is TGTGCCAGCAGCTTTATGGGGGCGCGAAACACCGGGGAGCTGTTTTTT. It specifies CASSFMGARNTGELFF. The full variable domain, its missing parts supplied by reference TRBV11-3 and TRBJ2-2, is EAGVVQSPRYKIIEKKQPVAFWCNPISGHNTLYWYLQNLGQGPELLIRYENEEAVDDSQLPKDRFSAERLKGVDSTLKIQPAELGDSAVYLCASSFMGARNTGELFFGEGSRLTVL.

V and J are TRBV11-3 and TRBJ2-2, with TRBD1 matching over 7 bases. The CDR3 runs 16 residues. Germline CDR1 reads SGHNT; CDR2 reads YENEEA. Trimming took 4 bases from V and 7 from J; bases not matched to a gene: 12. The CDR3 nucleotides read TGTGCCAGCAGCTCCAACCTCGACAGGGCGGGCGGGGAGCTGTTTTTT. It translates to CASSSNLDRAGGELFF. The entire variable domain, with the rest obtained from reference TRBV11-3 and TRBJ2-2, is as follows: EAGVVQSPRYKIIEKKQPVAFWCNPISGHNTLYWYLQNLGQGPELLIRYENEEAVDDSQLPKDRFSAERLKGVDSTLKIQPAELGDSAVYLCASSSNLDRAGGELFFGEGSRLTVL.

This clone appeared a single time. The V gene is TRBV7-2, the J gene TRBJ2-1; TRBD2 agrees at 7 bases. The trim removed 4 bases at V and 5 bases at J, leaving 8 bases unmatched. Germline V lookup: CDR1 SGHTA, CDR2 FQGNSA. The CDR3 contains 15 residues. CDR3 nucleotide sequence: TGTGCCAGCAGCTCCCTTGCCGGGGGGAACAATGAGCAGTTCTTC. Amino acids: CASSSLAGGNNEQFF.

The CDR3 coding sequence is TGTGCCAGCAGCGGGGGACAGGGAAGGGGCTACACCTTC. Its protein is CASSGGQGRGYTF. This chain uses TRBV28 with TRBJ1-2, with TRBD1 matching 9 bases. The germline CDR1 and CDR2 sequences are MDHEN and SYDVKM. The CDR3 sequence is 13 residues long. The trim removed 6 bases at V and 8 bases at J, leaving 7 bases unmatched.

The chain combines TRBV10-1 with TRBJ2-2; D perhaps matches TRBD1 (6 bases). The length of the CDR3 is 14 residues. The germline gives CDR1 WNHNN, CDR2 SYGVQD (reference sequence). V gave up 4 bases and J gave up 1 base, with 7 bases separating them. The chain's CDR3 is CASSVGQNTGELFF. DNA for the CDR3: TGCGCCAGCAGTGTGGGACAGAACACCGGGGAGCTGTTTTTT.

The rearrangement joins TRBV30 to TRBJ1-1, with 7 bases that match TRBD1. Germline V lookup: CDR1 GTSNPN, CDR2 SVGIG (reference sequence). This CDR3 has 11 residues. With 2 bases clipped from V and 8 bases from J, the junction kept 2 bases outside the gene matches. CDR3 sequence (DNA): TGTGCCTGGAGTTACAGGGGAGAAGCTTTCTTT. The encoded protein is CAWSYRGEAFF. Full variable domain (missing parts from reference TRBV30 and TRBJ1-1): SQTIHQWPATLVQPVGSPLSLECTVEGTSNPNLYWYRQAAGRGLQLLFYSVGIGQISSEVPQNLSASRPQDRQFILSSKKLLLSDSGFYLCAWSYRGEAFFGQGTRLTVV.

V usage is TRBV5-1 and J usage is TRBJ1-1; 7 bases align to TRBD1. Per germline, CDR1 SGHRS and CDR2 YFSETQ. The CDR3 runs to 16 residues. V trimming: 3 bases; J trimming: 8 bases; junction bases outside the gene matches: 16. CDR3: CASSSSSRTGSTEAFF. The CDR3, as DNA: TGCGCCAGCAGCTCCAGCTCTCGGACAGGTTCGACGGAAGCTTTCTTT.

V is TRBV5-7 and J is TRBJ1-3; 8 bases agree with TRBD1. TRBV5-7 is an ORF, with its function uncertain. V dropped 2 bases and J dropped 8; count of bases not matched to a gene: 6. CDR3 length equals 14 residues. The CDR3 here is CASSFGQGVDTIYF. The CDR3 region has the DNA TGTGCCAGCAGCTTTGGACAGGGTGTGGACACCATATATTTT.

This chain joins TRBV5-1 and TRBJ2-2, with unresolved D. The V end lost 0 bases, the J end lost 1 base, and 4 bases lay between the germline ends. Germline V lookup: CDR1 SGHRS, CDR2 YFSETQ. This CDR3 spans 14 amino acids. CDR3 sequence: CASSLAGNTGELFF. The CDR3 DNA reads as TGCGCCAGCAGCTTGGCGGGGAACACCGGGGAGCTGTTTTTT. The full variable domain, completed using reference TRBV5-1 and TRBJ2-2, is KAGVTQTPRYLIKTRGQQVTLSCSPISGHRSVSWYQQTPGQGLQFLFEYFSETQRNKGNFPGRFSGRQFSNSRSEMNVSTLELGDSALYLCASSLAGNTGELFFGEGSRLTVL.

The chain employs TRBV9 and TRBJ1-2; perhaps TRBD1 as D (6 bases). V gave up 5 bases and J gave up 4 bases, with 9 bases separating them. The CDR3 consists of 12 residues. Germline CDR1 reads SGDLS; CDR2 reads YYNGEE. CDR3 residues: CASSGGAYGYTF. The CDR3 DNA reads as TGTGCCAGCAGTGGGGGCGCCTATGGCTACACCTTC. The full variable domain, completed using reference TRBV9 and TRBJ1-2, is DSGVTQTPKHLITATGQRVTLRCSPRSGDLSVYWYQQSLDQGLQFLIQYYNGEERAKGNILERFSAQQFPDLHSELNLSSLELGDSALYFCASSGGAYGYTFGSGTRLTVV.

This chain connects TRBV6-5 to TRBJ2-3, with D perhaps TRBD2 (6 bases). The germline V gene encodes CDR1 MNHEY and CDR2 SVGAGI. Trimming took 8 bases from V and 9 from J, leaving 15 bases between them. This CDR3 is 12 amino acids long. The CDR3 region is CASGVESGTQYF. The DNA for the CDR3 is TGTGCCAGCGGAGTGGAGAGCGGGACGCAGTATTTT.

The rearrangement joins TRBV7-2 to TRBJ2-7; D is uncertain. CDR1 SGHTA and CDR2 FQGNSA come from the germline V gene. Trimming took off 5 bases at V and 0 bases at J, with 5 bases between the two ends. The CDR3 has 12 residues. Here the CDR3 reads CASSLSSYEQYF. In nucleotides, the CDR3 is TGTGCCAGCAGCCTGAGCTCCTACGAGCAGTACTTC. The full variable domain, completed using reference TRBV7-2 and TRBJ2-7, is GAGVSQSPSNKVTEKGKDVELRCDPISGHTALYWYRQSLGQGLEFLIYFQGNSAPDKSGLPSDRFSAERTGGSVSTLTIQRTQQEDSAVYLCASSLSSYEQYFGPGTRLTVT.

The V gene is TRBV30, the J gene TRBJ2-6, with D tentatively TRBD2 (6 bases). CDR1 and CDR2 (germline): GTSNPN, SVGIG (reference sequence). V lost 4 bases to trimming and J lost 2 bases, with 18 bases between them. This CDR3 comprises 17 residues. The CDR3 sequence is CAWTGDLTFAGANVLTF. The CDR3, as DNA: TGTGCCTGGACGGGGGACTTGACCTTCGCTGGGGCCAACGTCCTGACTTTC.

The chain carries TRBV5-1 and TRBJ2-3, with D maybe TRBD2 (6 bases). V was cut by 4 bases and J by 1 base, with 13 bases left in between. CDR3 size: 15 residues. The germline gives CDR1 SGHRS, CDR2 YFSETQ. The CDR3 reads CASSRSGSRTDTQYF. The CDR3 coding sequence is TGCGCCAGCAGCCGCAGCGGGTCCCGCACAGATACGCAGTATTTT.

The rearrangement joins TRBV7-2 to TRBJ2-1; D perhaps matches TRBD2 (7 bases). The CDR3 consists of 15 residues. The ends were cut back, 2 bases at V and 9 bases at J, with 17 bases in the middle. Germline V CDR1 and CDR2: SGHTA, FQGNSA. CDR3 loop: CASSLRGGPEVEQFF. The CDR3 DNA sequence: TGTGCCAGCAGCTTAAGGGGGGGCCCGGAGGTTGAGCAGTTCTTC.

CDR3 DNA sequence: TGTGCCAGTAGTACCTCCATCCAGGTGGTCCGGACTACTCCATCGCTAGCGTGGGATACGCAGTATTTT. Translated, it gives CASSTSIQVVRTTPSLAWDTQYF. The chain joins TRBV19 to TRBJ2-3, with D perhaps TRBD2 (6 bases). The germline V gene has CDR1 LNHDA and CDR2 SQIVND (reference sequence). Trimming removed 4 bases from V and 6 bases from J, with 41 bases in between. There are 23 residues in the CDR3.

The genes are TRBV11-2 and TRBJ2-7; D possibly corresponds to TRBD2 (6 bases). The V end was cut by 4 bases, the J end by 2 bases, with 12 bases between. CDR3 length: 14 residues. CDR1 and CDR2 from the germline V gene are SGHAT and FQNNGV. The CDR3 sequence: CASSSIGGAYEQYF. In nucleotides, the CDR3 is TGTGCCAGCAGCTCCATTGGAGGGGCCTACGAGCAGTACTTC.

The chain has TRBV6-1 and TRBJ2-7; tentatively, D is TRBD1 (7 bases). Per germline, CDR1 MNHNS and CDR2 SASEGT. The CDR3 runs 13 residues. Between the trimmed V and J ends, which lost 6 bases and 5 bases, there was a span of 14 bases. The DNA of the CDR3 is TGTGCCAGCAGCCTTGGAGGGACAGACGAGCAGTACTTC. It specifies CASSLGGTDEQYF.

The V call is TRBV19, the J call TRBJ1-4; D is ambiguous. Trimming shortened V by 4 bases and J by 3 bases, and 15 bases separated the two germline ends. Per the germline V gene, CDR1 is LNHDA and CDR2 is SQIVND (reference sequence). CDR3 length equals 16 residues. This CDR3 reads CASSTFSEVSNEKLFF. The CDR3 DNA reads TGTGCCAGTAGTACCTTTAGCGAGGTTTCTAATGAAAAACTGTTTTTT.

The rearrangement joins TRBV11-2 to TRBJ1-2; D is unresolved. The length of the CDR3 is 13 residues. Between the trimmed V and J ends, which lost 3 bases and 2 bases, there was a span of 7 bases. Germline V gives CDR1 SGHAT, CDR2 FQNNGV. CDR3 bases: TGTGCCAGCAGCTTCGGAGCAAACTATGGCTACACCTTC. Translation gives CASSFGANYGYTF.

The CDR3 region is CASSLVKEKTQYF. The CDR3 DNA follows: TGTGCCAGCAGCTTGGTCAAGGAAAAGACCCAGTACTTC. The rearrangement links TRBV5-4 to TRBJ2-5; D gene uncertain. Germline V gene sequence: CDR1 SGHNT, CDR2 YYREEE (reference sequence). This CDR3 has 13 amino acids. V shed 0 bases and J shed 6 bases, with 9 bases lying between them.

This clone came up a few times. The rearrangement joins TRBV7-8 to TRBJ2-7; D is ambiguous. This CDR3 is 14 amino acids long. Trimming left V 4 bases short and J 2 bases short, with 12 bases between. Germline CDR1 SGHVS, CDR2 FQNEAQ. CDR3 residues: CASSSRVFTYEQYF. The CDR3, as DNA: TGTGCCAGCAGCTCCCGGGTTTTTACCTACGAGCAGTACTTC.

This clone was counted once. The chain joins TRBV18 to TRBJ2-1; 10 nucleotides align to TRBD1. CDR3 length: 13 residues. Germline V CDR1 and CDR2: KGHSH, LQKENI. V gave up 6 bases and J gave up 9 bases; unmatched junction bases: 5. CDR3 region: CASSQDRGGEQFF. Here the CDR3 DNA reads TGTGCCAGCTCGCAGGACAGGGGGGGTGAGCAGTTCTTC.

The CDR3 coding sequence is TGTGCCAGCAGCTTAGATCGGTGGGAGACCCAGTACTTC. Protein product: CASSLDRWETQYF. The chain couples TRBV11-3 to TRBJ2-5, with no clear D. The length of the CDR3 is 13 residues. The V and J ends lost 0 bases and 5 bases respectively, with 7 bases between them. Germline loops: CDR1 SGHNT, CDR2 YENEEA.

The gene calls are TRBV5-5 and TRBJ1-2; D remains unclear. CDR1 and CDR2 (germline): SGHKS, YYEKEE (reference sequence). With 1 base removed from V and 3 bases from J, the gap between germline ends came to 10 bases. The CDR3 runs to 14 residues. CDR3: CASSLSADDYGYTF. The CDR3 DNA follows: TGTGCCAGCAGCTTGAGTGCAGACGACTATGGCTACACCTTC.

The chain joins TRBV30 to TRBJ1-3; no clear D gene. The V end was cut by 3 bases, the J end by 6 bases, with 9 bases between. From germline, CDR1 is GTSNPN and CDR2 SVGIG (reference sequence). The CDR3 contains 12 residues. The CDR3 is CAWRGSENTIYF. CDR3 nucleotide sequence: TGTGCCTGGAGGGGGTCAGAAAACACCATATATTTT.